These 13 T cell receptor beta chains were all obtained from the same sample, sequenced in a study of cytotoxic CD8 clonotypes in ibrutinib-treated CLL. Profiling relied on immunoSEQ multiplex PCR, and the TCRdb table lists in-frame clones only, not all of them. The table lists about 92,000 clones, around 77% of them singletons, with approximately 23% in the top ten. Sequences were derived from PBMCs, sampled after 24 months of ibrutinib treatment. Receptors were obtained from a human donor with chronic lymphocytic leukemia.

The V gene is TRBV28, the J gene TRBJ2-6; D may match TRBD1 or TRBD2 (7 bases each). Germline CDR1 MDHEN, CDR2 SYDVKM. Trimming pared 6 bases from V and 0 bases from J, leaving 18 bases between. The CDR3 loop spans 18 amino acids. CDR3 sequence (DNA): TGTGCCAGCAGCCCAGGGGGGGCGGGATTCTCTGGGGCCAACGTCCTGACTTTC. Its translation is CASSPGGAGFSGANVLTF. Looking up the rest from reference TRBV28 and TRBJ2-6 gives the full variable domain: DVKVTQSSRYLVKRTGEKVFLECVQDMDHENMFWYRQDPGLGLRLIYFSYDVKMKEKGDIPEGYSVSREKKERFSLILESASTNQTSMYLCASSPGGAGFSGANVLTFGAGSRLTVL.

The chain employs TRBV6-6 and TRBJ1-1; 8 bases are shared with TRBD1. Germline CDR1 and CDR2: MNHNY and SVGAGI (reference sequence). The length of the CDR3 is 13 residues. The J segment lost 3 bases and the V segment lost 5 bases, leaving 2 bases of the junction unmatched. The CDR3 here is CASSPDRDTEAFF. For the CDR3, the DNA is TGTGCCAGCAGTCCGGACAGGGACACTGAAGCTTTCTTT.

V and J are TRBV6-1 and TRBJ2-7; 13 nucleotides line up with TRBD2. The CDR3 extends over 15 amino acids. The trim removed 1 base at V and 7 bases at J, leaving 4 bases unmatched. Germline loops: CDR1 MNHNS, CDR2 SASEGT. CDR3 nucleotides: TGTGCCAGCAGTGAAGTTGGACTAGCGGGAGTTGAGCAGTACTTC. Protein: CASSEVGLAGVEQYF.

This clone was counted only a few times. The chain combines TRBV27 with TRBJ1-3; D is unclear. V lost 6 bases and J 9 bases, leaving 15 bases between the germline ends. CDR3 length: 13 amino acids. The V gene's germline CDR1 is MNHEY and CDR2 SMNVEV (reference sequence). The CDR3: CASRTRSRITIYF. The CDR3 coding sequence is TGTGCCAGCAGGACTCGCTCCAGGATCACCATATATTTT.

V and J are TRBV6-1 and TRBJ1-6; weak D call: TRBD1 (5 bases). V shed 6 bases and J shed 7 bases, with 13 bases lying between them. CDR3 size: 14 residues. Germline assignment: CDR1 MNHNS and CDR2 SASEGT. As DNA, the CDR3 is TGTGCCAGCAGGCCCGACAGAGTAAATTCACCCCTCCACTTT. Its translation is CASRPDRVNSPLHF.

This chain uses TRBV5-1 with TRBJ1-1; TRBD1 aligns across 12 bases. This CDR3 contains 15 residues. Germline V gene sequence: CDR1 SGHRS, CDR2 YFSETQ. Trimming at V came to 3 bases and at J to 6 bases, leaving 6 bases not matched to a gene. This CDR3 reads CASSSPGQGASEAFF. In nucleotides, the CDR3 is TGCGCCAGCAGCTCGCCGGGACAGGGGGCATCTGAAGCTTTCTTT.

The chain's CDR3 is CASSIRGTGVDTQYF. In nucleotides, the CDR3 is TGCGCCAGCAGCATACGCGGGACAGGGGTAGATACGCAGTATTTT. The chain employs TRBV5-1 and TRBJ2-3; 10 nucleotides align to TRBD1. Germline CDR1 SGHRS, CDR2 YFSETQ. V was clipped by 4 bases and J by 5 bases; unmatched bases: 7. This CDR3 comprises 15 residues. The full variable domain, its missing parts supplied by reference TRBV5-1 and TRBJ2-3, is KAGVTQTPRYLIKTRGQQVTLSCSPISGHRSVSWYQQTPGQGLQFLFEYFSETQRNKGNFPGRFSGRQFSNSRSEMNVSTLELGDSALYLCASSIRGTGVDTQYFGPGTRLTVL.

V and J are TRBV2 and TRBJ2-7; no clear D. Germline loops: CDR1 SNHLY, CDR2 FYNNEI. This CDR3 has 15 residues. With 5 bases removed from V and 2 bases from J, the gap between germline ends came to 16 bases. CDR3 loop: CASSLRLAVPYEQYF. The CDR3 bases are TGTGCCAGCAGTCTTCGCTTGGCGGTCCCCTACGAGCAGTACTTC.

This clone was seen only a few times. The chain combines TRBV5-5 with TRBJ1-5; D gene unclear. Trimming shortened V by 2 bases and J by 3 bases, and 12 bases separated the two germline ends. Germline CDR1 and CDR2: SGHKS and YYEKEE (reference sequence). CDR3 length: 15 residues. This CDR3 is CASSFLSQANQPQHF. For the CDR3, the DNA is TGTGCCAGCAGCTTCCTTAGCCAGGCCAATCAGCCCCAGCATTTT.

The chain couples TRBV6-1 to TRBJ2-5; weak D call: TRBD1 (6 bases). Germline CDR1 reads MNHNS; CDR2 reads SASEGT. Trimming removed 3 bases at V and 1 base at J, with 15 bases between. The length of the CDR3 is 16 residues. CDR3 DNA sequence: TGTGCCAGCAGTGAGCCCCGGGACATCGGCCAAGAGACCCAGTACTTC. Protein: CASSEPRDIGQETQYF.

This clone was counted a few times. The chain couples TRBV10-3 to TRBJ1-2; D unresolved. Germline V CDR1 and CDR2: ENHRY, SYGVKD. The germline V and J ends were trimmed by 0 bases and 6 bases, with 5 bases remaining between them. The CDR3 covers 12 residues. The CDR3 DNA reads TGTGCCATCAGTGAGTCAGGGCATGGCTACACCTTC. The encoded protein is CAISESGHGYTF.

The chain is built from TRBV21-1 and TRBJ2-7; the table names TRBD2, a call not compared with the DNA. TRBV21-1 is a pseudogene segment. The CDR3 runs 22 residues. CDR3 loop: CASSKIAALAGGSYGGSYEQYF. The CDR3 DNA sequence: TGTGCCAGCAGCAAAATTGCGGCCCTGGCGGGAGGGAGCTATGGGGGCTCCTACGAGCAGTACTTC.

The sample holds one count of this clone. The gene calls are TRBV28 and TRBJ1-5; 9 nucleotides line up with TRBD1. CDR1 MDHEN and CDR2 SYDVKM come from the germline V gene. Trimming cost V 10 bases and J 2 bases; bases outside gene matches: 9. There are 15 residues in the CDR3. The CDR3 is CATSTGGAGNQPQHF. As DNA, the CDR3 is TGTGCCACCTCCACAGGGGGCGCGGGCAATCAGCCCCAGCATTTT. Supplemented by reference TRBV28 and TRBJ1-5, the full variable domain reads DVKVTQSSRYLVKRTGEKVFLECVQDMDHENMFWYRQDPGLGLRLIYFSYDVKMKEKGDIPEGYSVSREKKERFSLILESASTNQTSMYLCATSTGGAGNQPQHFGDGTRLSIL.